The clone carrying this TCR beta chain appeared many times. TCRdb redid the clone calls on the PCR reads using MiXCR. The table has tens of thousands of clones, approximately 12% seen once. The CDR3 runs to 17 residues. Trimming left V 3 bases short and J 0 bases short, with 17 bases between. In germline, CDR1 is LNHDA, CDR2 SQIVND (reference sequence). The sample is drawn from a study of metastatic and nonmetastatic thyroid tumors. No patient received treatment before thyroid surgery. Source material: blood. The chain carries TRBV19 and TRBJ1-1; D is perhaps TRBD1 (5 bases). The sequence derives from a female donor with papillary thyroid cancer or a benign thyroid nodule (not recorded which). Some clones in this sample may be carry-over from other donors' samples. CDR3 sequence: CASSINRQNIMNTEAFF. CDR3 bases: TGTGCCAGTAGTATTAATCGACAGAATATTATGAACACTGAAGCTTTCTTT.